The source of this T cell receptor beta chain is a study of T cells after yellow fever vaccination. Findings and limits, study-wide: Post-booster reappearance was seen for most primary-vaccination clones (roughly 96% CD4, around 90% CD8).

This clonotype was counted many times. Its antigen is as yet unknown. In making TCR cDNA, 5'RACE template switching added a universal primer site and UMIs to it. MiXCR was run by TCRdb on the 5' RACE reads, yielding one entry per CDR3 protein. The profile covers 300,000 to 350,000 distinct CDR3 sequences, with 7% to 9% appearing a single time and roughly 18% taken by the ten largest. The sequences come from PBMCs, collected 45 days after the first yellow fever vaccination. This sequence originates from a man between 18 and 29 years old who received the YFV17D yellow fever vaccine.

The CDR3, as DNA: TGTGCCAGCAACAAGGAGGTCAGAGCCGTGGGGGAGCTGTTTTTT. Its protein is CASNKEVRAVGELFF. V gene TRBV12-3 or TRBV12-4 combines with J gene TRBJ2-2; TRBD2 is a possible D gene (5 bases). The length of the CDR3 is 15 residues. Trimming cost V 7 bases and J 8 bases, with 20 bases left between them.